Reported below is one T cell receptor (beta chain). The target antigen is unknown. The sample belongs to a study of post-analysis software for immune sequencing data. Germline CDR1 and CDR2: SGHRS and YFSETQ. The V and J ends lost 4 bases and 3 bases, in that order; junction bases with no gene match: 9. The length of the CDR3 is 15 residues. Libraries were made from TCR beta cDNA, and they carried unique molecular identifiers. Input populations of roughly 1 to 11 million T cells gave rise to some 500,000 cDNA molecules. Using its own MiXCR run on the PCR reads, TCRdb lists one record per CDR3 protein. The sample yields around 500,000 distinct CDR3 sequences, about a third seen once. Study-wide results and limits: The five TRBV segments detected at higher frequency in patients than in controls included TRBV5-6, TRBV5-1 and TRBV20-1. A significant reduction in normalized Chao1 diversity was observed in multiple sclerosis patients versus controls. Samples from one preparation batch, clustered by F measure, grouped strongly together.

Sequences were obtained from blood. The chain uses TRBV5-1 and TRBJ1-2; the match to TRBD1 covers 7 bases. The clonotype originates from a girl between 2 and 17 years old with multiple sclerosis. The CDR3 here is CASSLRDRNDYGYTF. The CDR3 bases are TGCGCCAGCAGCCTCCGGGACAGAAATGACTATGGCTACACCTTC.